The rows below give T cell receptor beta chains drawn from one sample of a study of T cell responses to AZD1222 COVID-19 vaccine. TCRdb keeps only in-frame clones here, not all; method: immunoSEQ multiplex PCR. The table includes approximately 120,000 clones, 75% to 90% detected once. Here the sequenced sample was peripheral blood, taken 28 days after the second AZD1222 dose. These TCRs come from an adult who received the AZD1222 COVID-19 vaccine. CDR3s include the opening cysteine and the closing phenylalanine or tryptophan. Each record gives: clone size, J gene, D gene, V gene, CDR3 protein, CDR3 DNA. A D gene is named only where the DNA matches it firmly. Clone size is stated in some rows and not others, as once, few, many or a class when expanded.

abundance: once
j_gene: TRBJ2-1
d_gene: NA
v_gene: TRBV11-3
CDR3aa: CASSLDPAGYNEQFF
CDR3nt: TGTGCCAGCAGCTTAGATCCGGCCGGCTACAATGAGCAGTTCTTC

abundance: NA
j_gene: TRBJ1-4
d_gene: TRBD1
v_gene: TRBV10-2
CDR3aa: CASSSPGQGNEKLFF
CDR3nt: TGCGCCAGCAGTTCTCCGGGACAGGGAAATGAAAAACTGTTTTTT

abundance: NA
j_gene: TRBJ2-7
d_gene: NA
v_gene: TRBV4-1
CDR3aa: CASSLAPRGASYEQYF
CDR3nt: TGCGCCAGCAGCCTGGCCCCTCGCGGGGCGTCCTACGAGCAGTACTTC

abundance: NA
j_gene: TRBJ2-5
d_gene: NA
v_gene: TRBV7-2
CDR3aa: CASRSAGETQYF
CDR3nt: TGTGCCAGCAGGTCAGCAGGTGAGACCCAGTACTTC

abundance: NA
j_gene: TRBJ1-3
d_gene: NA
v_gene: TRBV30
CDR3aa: CAWSVPGYSGNTIYF
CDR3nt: TGTGCCTGGAGTGTACCCGGATACTCTGGAAACACCATATATTTT

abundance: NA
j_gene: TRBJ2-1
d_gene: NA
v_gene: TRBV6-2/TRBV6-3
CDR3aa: CASSGGGLYNEQFF
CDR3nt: TGTGCCAGCAGCGGAGGGGGACTTTACAATGAGCAGTTCTTC

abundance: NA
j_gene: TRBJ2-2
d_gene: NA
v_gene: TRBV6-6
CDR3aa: CASSSPTGELFF
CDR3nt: TGTGCCAGCAGTTCCCCCACCGGGGAGCTGTTTTTT

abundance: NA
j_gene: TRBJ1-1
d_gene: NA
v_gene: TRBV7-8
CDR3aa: CASSLTGVYTEAFF
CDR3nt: TGTGCCAGCAGCTTGACAGGAGTCTACACTGAAGCTTTCTTT

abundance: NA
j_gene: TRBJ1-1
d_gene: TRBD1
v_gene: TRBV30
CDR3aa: CAWSVDRGSTEAFF
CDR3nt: TGTGCCTGGAGTGTAGACAGGGGAAGCACTGAAGCTTTCTTT

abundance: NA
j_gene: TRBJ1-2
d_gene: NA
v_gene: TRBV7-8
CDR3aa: CASSLGGDYGYTF
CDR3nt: TGTGCCAGCAGCTTAGGGGGGGACTATGGCTACACCTTC

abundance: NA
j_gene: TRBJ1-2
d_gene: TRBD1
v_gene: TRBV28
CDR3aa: CASSPPFGTGGGYTF
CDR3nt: TGTGCCAGCAGTCCACCTTTTGGGACAGGGGGGGGCTACACCTTC

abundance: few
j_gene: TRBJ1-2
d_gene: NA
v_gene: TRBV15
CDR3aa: CATSAPQRGYGYTF
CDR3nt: TGTGCCACCAGCGCCCCACAGCGTGGCTATGGCTACACCTTC

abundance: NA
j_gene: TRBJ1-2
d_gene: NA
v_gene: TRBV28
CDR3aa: CASTKPGRYGYTF
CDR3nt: TGTGCCAGCACCAAGCCGGGCCGCTATGGCTACACCTTC

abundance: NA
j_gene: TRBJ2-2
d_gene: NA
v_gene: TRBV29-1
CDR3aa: CSAYRGSGELFF
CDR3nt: TGCAGCGCTTATAGGGGTTCCGGGGAGCTGTTTTTT

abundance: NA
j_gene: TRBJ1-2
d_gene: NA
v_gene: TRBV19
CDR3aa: CASSSDSSGYTF
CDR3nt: TGTGCCAGTAGTTCCGACAGTAGCGGCTACACCTTC

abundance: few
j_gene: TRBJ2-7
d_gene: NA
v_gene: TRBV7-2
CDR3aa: CASSPQGREQYF
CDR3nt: TGTGCCAGCAGCCCCCAGGGGCGGGAGCAGTACTTC

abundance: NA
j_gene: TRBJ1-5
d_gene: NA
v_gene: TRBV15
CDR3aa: CATSRADQPQHF
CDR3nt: TGTGCCACCAGCAGAGCAGATCAGCCCCAGCATTTT

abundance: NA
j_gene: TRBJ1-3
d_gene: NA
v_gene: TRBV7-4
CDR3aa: CASTRSSSGNTIYF
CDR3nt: TGTGCCAGCACCCGGTCCAGCTCTGGAAACACCATATATTTT

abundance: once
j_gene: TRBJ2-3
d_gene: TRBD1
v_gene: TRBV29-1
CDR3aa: CSVGQLLTDTQYF
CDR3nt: TGCAGCGTGGGACAGCTACTCACAGATACGCAGTATTTT

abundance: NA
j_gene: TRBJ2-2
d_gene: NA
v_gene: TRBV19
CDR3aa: CASSIRSSGYTGELFF
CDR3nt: TGTGCCAGTAGTATACGGTCCTCCGGGTATACCGGGGAGCTGTTTTTT

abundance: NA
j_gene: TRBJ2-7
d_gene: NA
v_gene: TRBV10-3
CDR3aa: CAISRGAYEQYF
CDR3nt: TGTGCCATCAGTAGGGGTGCCTACGAGCAGTACTTC

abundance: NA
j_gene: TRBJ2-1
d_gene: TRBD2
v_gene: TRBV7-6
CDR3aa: CASSLGVASGGYEQFF
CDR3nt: TGTGCCAGCAGCTTAGGGGTGGCTAGCGGGGGTTATGAGCAGTTCTTC

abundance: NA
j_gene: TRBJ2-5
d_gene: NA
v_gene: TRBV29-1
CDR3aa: CSADPGRETQYF
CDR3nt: TGCAGCGCAGATCCAGGGAGGGAGACCCAGTACTTC

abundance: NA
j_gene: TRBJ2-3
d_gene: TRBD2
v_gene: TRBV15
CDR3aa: CATSSDLPGGPSSTDTQYF
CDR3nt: TGTGCCACCAGCAGCGATCTACCGGGGGGGCCGTCCAGCACAGATACGCAGTATTTT

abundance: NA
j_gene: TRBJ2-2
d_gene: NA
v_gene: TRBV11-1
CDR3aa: CASSFEGPNTGELFF
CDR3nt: TGTGCCAGCAGCTTCGAGGGGCCGAACACCGGGGAGCTGTTTTTT

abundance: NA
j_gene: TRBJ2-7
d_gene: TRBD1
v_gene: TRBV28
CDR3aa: CASSLPHGTGWYF
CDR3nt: TGTGCCAGCAGTTTGCCCCACGGGACAGGGTGGTACTTC

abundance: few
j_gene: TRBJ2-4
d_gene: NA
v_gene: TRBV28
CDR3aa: CASSIPLRGAKNIQYF
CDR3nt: TGTGCCAGCAGCATACCTCTTCGCGGAGCCAAAAACATTCAGTACTTC

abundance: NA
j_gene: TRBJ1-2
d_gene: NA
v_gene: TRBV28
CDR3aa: CASSLGLYGYTF
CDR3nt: TGTGCCAGCAGTTTGGGCCTCTATGGCTACACCTTC

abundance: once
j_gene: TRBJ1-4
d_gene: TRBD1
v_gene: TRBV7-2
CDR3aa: CASSAQGATNEKLFF
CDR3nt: TGTGCCAGCAGCGCCCAGGGGGCTACTAATGAAAAACTGTTTTTT

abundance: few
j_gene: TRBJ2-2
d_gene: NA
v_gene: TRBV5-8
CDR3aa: CASSLVGGLSRTGELFF
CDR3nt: TGTGCCAGCAGCTTGGTGGGTGGCCTATCAAGGACCGGGGAGCTGTTTTTT

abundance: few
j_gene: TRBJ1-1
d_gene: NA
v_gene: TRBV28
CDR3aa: CASSPRGVSMNTEAFF
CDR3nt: TGTGCCAGCAGTCCTAGGGGCGTGTCCATGAACACTGAAGCTTTCTTT

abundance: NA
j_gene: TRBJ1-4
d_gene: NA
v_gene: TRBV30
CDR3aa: CAWRDPLSGKLFF
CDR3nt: TGTGCCTGGAGGGACCCACTCTCGGGCAAACTGTTTTTT

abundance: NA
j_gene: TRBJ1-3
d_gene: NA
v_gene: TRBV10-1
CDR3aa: CASSGFTGLNTIYF
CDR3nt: TGCGCCAGCAGTGGATTTACAGGGTTGAACACCATATATTTT

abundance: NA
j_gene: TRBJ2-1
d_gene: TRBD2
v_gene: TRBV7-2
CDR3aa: CASSSQPRGGKFF
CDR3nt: TGTGCCAGCAGCTCCCAACCTCGGGGGGGCAAGTTCTTC

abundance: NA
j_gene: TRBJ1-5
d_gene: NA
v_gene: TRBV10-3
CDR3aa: CAISDSFGGNQPQHF
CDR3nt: TGTGCCATCAGTGATTCGTTTGGAGGGAATCAGCCCCAGCATTTT

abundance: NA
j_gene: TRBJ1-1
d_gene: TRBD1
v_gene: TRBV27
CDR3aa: CASSLWPTGGTEAFF
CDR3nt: TGTGCCAGCAGTTTATGGCCGACAGGGGGGACTGAAGCTTTCTTT

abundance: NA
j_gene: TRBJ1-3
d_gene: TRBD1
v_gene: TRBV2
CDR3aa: CASSRTGGTSGNTIYF
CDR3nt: TGTGCCAGCAGTCGGACAGGGGGCACCTCTGGAAACACCATATATTTT

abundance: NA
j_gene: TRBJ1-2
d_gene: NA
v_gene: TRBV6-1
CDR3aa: CASSDNHWVGMVLLGGYTF
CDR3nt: TGTGCCAGCAGTGACAACCATTGGGTGGGGATGGTCCTTCTTGGCGGCTACACCTTC

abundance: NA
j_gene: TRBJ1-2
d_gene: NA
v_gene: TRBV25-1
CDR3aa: CASTTGGGGDYGYTF
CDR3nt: TGTGCCAGCACCACCGGGGGGGGAGGAGACTATGGCTACACCTTC

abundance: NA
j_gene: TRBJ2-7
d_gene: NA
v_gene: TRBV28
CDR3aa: CASSLGVEQYF
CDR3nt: TGTGCCAGCAGTTTAGGGGTCGAGCAGTACTTC

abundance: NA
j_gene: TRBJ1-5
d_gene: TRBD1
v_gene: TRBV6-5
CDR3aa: CASRDRGHGQPQHF
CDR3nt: TGTGCCAGCAGGGACAGGGGGCACGGTCAGCCCCAGCATTTT

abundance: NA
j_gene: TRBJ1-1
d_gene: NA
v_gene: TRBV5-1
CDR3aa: CASSLARNTEAFF
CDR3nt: TGCGCCAGCAGCTTGGCAAGGAACACTGAAGCTTTCTTT

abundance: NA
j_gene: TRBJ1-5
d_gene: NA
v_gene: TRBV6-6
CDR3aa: CASSRFSRVYSNQPQHF
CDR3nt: TGTGCCAGCAGCCGATTTTCACGGGTGTATAGCAATCAGCCCCAGCATTTT

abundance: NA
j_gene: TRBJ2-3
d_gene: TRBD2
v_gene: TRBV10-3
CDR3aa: CAIRQAGLSTDTQYF
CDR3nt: TGTGCCATCAGACAAGCGGGGCTTAGCACAGATACGCAGTATTTT

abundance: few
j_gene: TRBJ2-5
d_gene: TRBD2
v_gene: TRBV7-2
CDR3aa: CASSSSAGAETQYF
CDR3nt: TGTGCCAGCAGCTCATCAGCGGGGGCGGAGACCCAGTACTTC

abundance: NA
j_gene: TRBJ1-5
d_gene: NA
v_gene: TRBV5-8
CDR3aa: CASSPTGGSYEPQHF
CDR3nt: TGTGCCAGCAGCCCCACGGGCGGGAGCTATGAGCCCCAGCATTTT

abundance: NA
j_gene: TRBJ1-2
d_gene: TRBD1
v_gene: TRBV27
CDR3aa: CASSTPGTGAYGYTF
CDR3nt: TGTGCCAGCAGTACGCCCGGGACAGGGGCCTATGGCTACACCTTC

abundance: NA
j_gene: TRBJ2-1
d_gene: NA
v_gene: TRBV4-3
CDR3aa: CASSQAVRVNEQFF
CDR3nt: TGCGCCAGCAGCCAAGCCGTCAGGGTTAATGAGCAGTTCTTC

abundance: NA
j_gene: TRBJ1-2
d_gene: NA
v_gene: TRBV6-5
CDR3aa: CASSYGGLGYTF
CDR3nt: TGTGCCAGCAGTTACGGGGGGCTCGGCTACACCTTC

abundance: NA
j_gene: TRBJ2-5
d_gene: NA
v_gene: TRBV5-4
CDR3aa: CASSFTASQETQYF
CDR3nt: TGTGCCAGCAGCTTTACAGCCTCACAAGAGACCCAGTACTTC

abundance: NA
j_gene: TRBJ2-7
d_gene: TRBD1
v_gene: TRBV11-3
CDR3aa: CASSWTGSYEQYF
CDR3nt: TGTGCCAGCAGCTGGACAGGGAGCTACGAGCAGTACTTC

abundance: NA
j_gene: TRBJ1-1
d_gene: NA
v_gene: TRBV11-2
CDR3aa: CASSPSEQSPNTEAFF
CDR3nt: TGTGCCAGCAGCCCTTCGGAACAGTCCCCGAACACTGAAGCTTTCTTT

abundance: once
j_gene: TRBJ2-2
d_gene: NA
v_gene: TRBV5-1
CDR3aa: CASQGRTGELFF
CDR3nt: TGCGCCAGTCAGGGGAGAACCGGGGAGCTGTTTTTT

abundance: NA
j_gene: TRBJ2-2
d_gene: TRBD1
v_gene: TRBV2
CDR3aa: CASSYYGQAGELFF
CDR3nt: TGTGCCAGCAGTTATTACGGACAGGCCGGGGAGCTGTTTTTT

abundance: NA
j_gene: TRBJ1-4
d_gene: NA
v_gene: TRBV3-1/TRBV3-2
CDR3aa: CASSQVRNEKLFF
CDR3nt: TGTGCCAGCAGCCAAGTAAGGAATGAAAAACTGTTTTTT

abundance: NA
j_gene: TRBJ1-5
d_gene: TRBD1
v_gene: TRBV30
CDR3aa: CAWSIGQGSGSNQPQHF
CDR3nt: TGTGCCTGGAGTATAGGACAGGGATCGGGGAGCAATCAGCCCCAGCATTTT

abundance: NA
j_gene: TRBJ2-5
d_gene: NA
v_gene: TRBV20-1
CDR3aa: CSANEGGGRETQYF
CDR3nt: TGCAGTGCTAATGAGGGAGGGGGTCGAGAGACCCAGTACTTC

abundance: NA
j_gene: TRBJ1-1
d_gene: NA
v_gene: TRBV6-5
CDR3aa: CASGYTVGAEAFF
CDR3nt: TGTGCCAGTGGTTATACCGTCGGGGCTGAAGCTTTCTTT

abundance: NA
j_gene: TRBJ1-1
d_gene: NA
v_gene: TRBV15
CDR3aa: CATSRDRMLLDQAFF
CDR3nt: TGTGCCACCAGCAGAGATCGGATGTTATTAGACCAAGCTTTCTTT